Listed here are 26 T cell receptor beta chains from one sample, sequenced in a study of CD8+ T cells in alopecia areata. cDNA reverse transcribed from extracted RNA served as the sequencing template. Sequencing was performed with immunoSEQ multiplex PCR; in TCRdb, only in-frame clones are kept and a portion is missing. The table has about 200,000 clones, about 61% seen once. The sample comprised CD8+ T cells sorted from blood. The receptors shown here come from a human donor in good health.

The CDR3 DNA follows: TGTGCCAGCAGCCCGGCTCCACGGGGGGGCGGTGAGCAGTTCTTC. Residues: CASSPAPRGGGEQFF. This chain joins TRBV14 and TRBJ2-1; TRBD2 agrees at 8 bases. V dropped 4 bases and J dropped 9; count of bases not matched to a gene: 11. The CDR3 extends over 15 amino acids. The germline V gene has CDR1 SGHDN and CDR2 FVKESK.

V usage is TRBV27 and J usage is TRBJ1-5; D unclear. V was pared by 8 bases and J by 0 bases, with 2 bases between. This CDR3 comprises 11 residues. From germline, CDR1 is MNHEY and CDR2 SMNVEV (reference sequence). The CDR3 here is CASGSNQPQHF. The CDR3 DNA is TGTGCCAGCGGTAGCAATCAGCCCCAGCATTTT.

This clone occurred a few times. The chain is built from TRBV19 and TRBJ1-1; D possibly corresponds to TRBD1 (6 bases). The CDR3 sequence is 15 residues long. CDR1 is LNHDA and CDR2 is SQIVND in the germline V gene (reference sequence). V was shortened by 1 base and J by 4 bases, with 13 bases between the two germline ends. The CDR3 region has the DNA TGTGCCAGTAGTATAGTCCCGACAGGAGGCACTGAAGCTTTCTTT. Its protein is CASSIVPTGGTEAFF.

The chain links TRBV29-1 to TRBJ1-2; tentatively, D is TRBD1 (5 bases). This CDR3 has 11 residues. Trimming cost V 5 bases and J 6 bases, with 10 bases left between them. Per germline, CDR1 SQVTM and CDR2 ANQGSEA. The CDR3 coding sequence is TGCAGCGTTCCGGGGCTGGATGGCTACACCTTC. Protein sequence: CSVPGLDGYTF.

V usage is TRBV27 and J usage is TRBJ1-2; 7 bases are a match to TRBD1. Germline CDR1 and CDR2: MNHEY and SMNVEV (reference sequence). This CDR3 contains 17 residues. The V segment lost 3 bases and the J segment 4 bases; nucleotides outside the gene matches: 14. CDR3 sequence: CASSFSGGRSGFYGYTF. The CDR3 bases are TGTGCCAGCAGTTTTTCAGGGGGGAGGAGTGGTTTCTATGGCTACACCTTC.

The chain recombines TRBV6-6 with TRBJ1-5; TRBD1 matches 8 bases. This CDR3 contains 15 residues. From germline, CDR1 is MNHNY and CDR2 SVGAGI (reference sequence). J gave up 2 bases and V 2 bases, and 2 bases lay outside the gene matches. CDR3 region: CASSYETGGNQPQHF. CDR3 DNA: TGTGCCAGCAGTTACGAGACAGGGGGCAATCAGCCCCAGCATTTT.

The J gene is TRBJ1-2, the V gene TRBV12-5; TRBD1 agrees at 10 bases. This CDR3 comprises 13 residues. Per the germline V gene, CDR1 is LGHNT and CDR2 is FRNRAP. Germline trimming cut 4 bases from V and 7 bases from J; bases unmatched to any gene: 3. This CDR3 is CASGYWTGGGYTF. Written as DNA, the CDR3 is TGTGCTAGTGGTTATTGGACAGGGGGTGGCTACACCTTC.

This clone was seen only a few times. V gene TRBV4-1 combines with J gene TRBJ2-7; D gene ambiguous. This CDR3 has 17 residues. The V end was cut by 1 base, the J end by 0 bases, with 16 bases between. Germline V lookup: CDR1 MGHRA, CDR2 YSYEKL. The CDR3 DNA reads as TGCGCCAGCAGCCAAGTTAGGGTTCGGGCCAGCTCCTACGAGCAGTACTTC. Amino acid sequence: CASSQVRVRASSYEQYF.

This clone was recorded a few times. The chain has TRBV7-3 and TRBJ2-1; TRBD2 matches at 15 bases. This CDR3 is 15 amino acids long. Unmatched junction bases numbered 0, after V lost 2 bases and J lost 7 bases. CDR1 is SGHTA, CDR2 FQGTGA, per germline. CDR3 in amino acids: CASSLGTSGGNEQFF. In DNA, the CDR3 is TGTGCCAGCAGCTTAGGGACTAGCGGGGGGAATGAGCAGTTCTTC.

The genes are TRBV29-1 and TRBJ1-2, with 9 bases lining up with TRBD1. The J segment lost 4 bases and the V segment lost 6 bases, leaving 6 bases of the junction unmatched. The germline V gene has CDR1 SQVTM and CDR2 ANQGSEA. The length of the CDR3 is 13 residues. The CDR3 spells CSVLGTGLYGYTF. Written as DNA, the CDR3 is TGCAGCGTGCTCGGGACAGGGCTCTATGGCTACACCTTC.

The chain couples TRBV7-3 to TRBJ2-3, with D tentatively TRBD1 (6 bases). V dropped 4 bases and J dropped 4 bases, with 12 bases sitting between them. The CDR3 length is 14 residues. Per the germline V gene, CDR1 is SGHTA and CDR2 is FQGTGA. CDR3 sequence reads: CASSSLTGSDTQYF. CDR3 bases: TGTGCCAGCAGCTCTCTTACAGGGTCAGATACGCAGTATTTT.

This clone was seen only once. The V and J genes are TRBV11-2 and TRBJ1-1; maybe TRBD1 (5 bases). The CDR3 extends over 11 amino acids. CDR1 is SGHAT and CDR2 is FQNNGV in the germline V gene. V lost 8 bases and J 5 bases, leaving 9 bases between the germline ends. CDR3 sequence (DNA): TGTGCCAGCTCCTGGGGGACTGAAGCTTTCTTT. This encodes CASSWGTEAFF.

The V call is TRBV6-5, the J call TRBJ2-7; D possibly uses TRBD1 or TRBD2 (7 bases each). The CDR3 has 14 residues. The germline V gene has CDR1 MNHEY and CDR2 SVGAGI. The V end was cut by 7 bases, the J end by 2 bases, with 15 bases between. The CDR3 bases are TGTGCCAGCAAAACACAGGGGAGGGCCTACGAGCAGTACTTC. Its protein product is CASKTQGRAYEQYF.

This chain joins TRBV28 and TRBJ2-1; TRBD2 might be the D (6 bases). The CDR3 is 12 amino acids. Germline CDR1 MDHEN, CDR2 SYDVKM. V lost 4 bases to trimming and J lost 6 bases, with 7 bases between them. The CDR3, as DNA: TGTGCCAGCAGTTACGGGGGCAATGAGCAGTTCTTC. Encoded protein: CASSYGGNEQFF. The complete variable domain, with remaining parts taken from reference TRBV28 and TRBJ2-1, reads DVKVTQSSRYLVKRTGEKVFLECVQDMDHENMFWYRQDPGLGLRLIYFSYDVKMKEKGDIPEGYSVSREKKERFSLILESASTNQTSMYLCASSYGGNEQFFGPGTRLTVL.

The V gene is TRBV5-6, the J gene TRBJ1-5; 9 bases line up with TRBD1. After removal of 4 bases from V and 0 bases from J, the junction contained 5 bases not matched to a gene. The length of the CDR3 is 16 residues. CDR1 SGHDT and CDR2 YYEEEE come from the germline V gene. CDR3 DNA: TGTGCCAGCAGCGGGACAGGGCTGAATAGCAATCAGCCCCAGCATTTT. Its protein is CASSGTGLNSNQPQHF. Full variable domain (rest looked up from reference TRBV5-6 and TRBJ1-5): DAGVTQSPTHLIKTRGQQVTLRCSPKSGHDTVSWYQQALGQGPQFIFQYYEEEERQRGNFPDRFSGHQFPNYSSELNVNALLLGDSALYLCASSGTGLNSNQPQHFGDGTRLSIL.

There are a few counts of this clone. The chain carries TRBV19 and TRBJ2-3; D is unclear. The CDR3 consists of 13 residues. CDR1 is LNHDA, CDR2 SQIVND, per germline (reference sequence). Trimming shortened V by 3 bases and J by 6 bases, and 10 bases separated the two germline ends. CDR3 amino acids: CASSILSLDTQYF. Written as DNA, the CDR3 is TGTGCCAGTAGTATTTTAAGCTTGGATACGCAGTATTTT. Filled out from reference TRBV19 and TRBJ2-3, the complete variable domain reads DGGITQSPKYLFRKEGQNVTLSCEQNLNHDAMYWYRQDPGQGLRLIYYSQIVNDFQKGDIAEGYSVSREKKESFPLTVTSAQKNPTAFYLCASSILSLDTQYFGPGTRLTVL.

This clone appeared a few times. The gene calls are TRBV6-5 and TRBJ1-1; D is perhaps TRBD1 (5 bases). The CDR3 totals 13 residues. Germline V gene lookup returns CDR1 MNHEY and CDR2 SVGAGI. Trimming pared 6 bases from V and 6 bases from J, leaving 14 bases between. CDR3 loop: CASRSRGGPEAFF. The CDR3 nucleotides read TGTGCCAGCAGATCCCGGGGGGGTCCTGAAGCTTTCTTT.

The V call is TRBV7-2, the J call TRBJ2-1; 11 nucleotides line up with TRBD1. Germline V CDR1 and CDR2: SGHTA, FQGNSA. The CDR3 loop spans 15 amino acids. After removal of 2 bases from V and 9 bases from J, the junction contained 6 bases not matched to a gene. In DNA form, the CDR3 reads TGTGCCAGCAGCTTATGGGGACAGGGGGGGAGTGAGCAGTTCTTC. Its translation: CASSLWGQGGSEQFF.

This clone has just a few counts. This chain joins TRBV29-1 and TRBJ1-2, with D perhaps TRBD1 (5 bases). The CDR3 loop spans 11 amino acids. The V end lost 2 bases, the J end lost 6 bases, and 7 bases lay between the germline ends. The germline V gene has CDR1 SQVTM and CDR2 ANQGSEA. The CDR3 loop reads CSVEWGDGYTF. The CDR3 nucleotides read TGCAGCGTTGAATGGGGGGATGGCTACACCTTC.

This clone was counted only a few times. The chain has TRBV10-3 and TRBJ1-1; D uncertain. V was shortened by 2 bases and J by 1 base, with 8 bases between the two germline ends. Germline lookup yields CDR1 ENHRY and CDR2 SYGVKD. The CDR3 length is 14 residues. CDR3: CAISELLPNTEAFF. The CDR3 bases are TGTGCCATCAGTGAGCTCCTCCCGAACACTGAAGCTTTCTTT.

The J gene is TRBJ2-1, the V gene TRBV5-1, with TRBD1 matching over 7 bases. In germline, CDR1 is SGHRS, CDR2 YFSETQ. This CDR3 comprises 16 residues. V was pared by 3 bases and J by 8 bases, with 14 bases of the junction left unmatched. CDR3 amino acids: CASSSTRDRVVDEQFF. The CDR3 DNA reads TGCGCCAGCAGCTCGACCCGGGACAGAGTAGTGGATGAGCAGTTCTTC. Drawing the rest from reference TRBV5-1 and TRBJ2-1, the complete variable domain is KAGVTQTPRYLIKTRGQQVTLSCSPISGHRSVSWYQQTPGQGLQFLFEYFSETQRNKGNFPGRFSGRQFSNSRSEMNVSTLELGDSALYLCASSSTRDRVVDEQFFGPGTRLTVL.

This clone turned up a few times. The gene calls are TRBV4-2 and TRBJ2-5, with TRBD1 matching over 9 bases. The CDR3 contains 17 residues. The V and J ends lost 1 base and 5 bases, in that order; junction bases with no gene match: 11. CDR1 and CDR2 (germline): LGHNA, YNFKEQ. CDR3 sequence (DNA): TGTGCCAGCAGCCAAGGCGTAGTGGGACAGGGTGTGGAGACCCAGTACTTC. Amino acid sequence: CASSQGVVGQGVETQYF.

The V and J genes are TRBV7-7 and TRBJ2-1, with 13 bases identical to TRBD2. The CDR3 has 16 residues. Germline-derived CDR1 and CDR2 are SSHAT and FNYEAQ (reference sequence). V lost 5 bases, J lost 6 bases, and 7 bases stayed unmatched. The CDR3 sequence: CASSQGLAGPGNEQFF. The DNA for the CDR3 is TGTGCCAGCAGCCAGGGACTAGCGGGGCCCGGCAATGAGCAGTTCTTC.

The J gene is TRBJ1-4, the V gene TRBV9; D is undetermined. Germline V gene lookup returns CDR1 SGDLS and CDR2 YYNGEE. This CDR3 has 17 amino acids. The V end was cut by 0 bases, the J end by 0 bases, with 12 bases between. The CDR3 loop is CASSVAAGQATNEKLFF. The DNA for the CDR3 is TGTGCCAGCAGCGTAGCCGCGGGCCAGGCAACTAATGAAAAACTGTTTTTT.

This clone occurred many times. Other DNA sequences of this sample code for an identical CDR3. This chain links TRBV5-4 with TRBJ2-1; tentative D call: TRBD1 (6 bases). The CDR3 runs to 13 residues. The germline V gene has CDR1 SGHNT and CDR2 YYREEE (reference sequence). Trimming pared 5 bases from V and 3 bases from J, leaving 9 bases between. The CDR3 reads CASRPDSYNEQFF. Written as DNA, the CDR3 is TGTGCCAGCAGACCGGACAGCTACAATGAGCAGTTCTTC.

The rearrangement joins TRBV12-5 to TRBJ2-1; tentative D call: TRBD2 (6 bases). CDR3 length: 13 amino acids. The V gene lost 3 bases and the J gene lost 9 bases, with 12 bases spanning the gap. The germline V gene has CDR1 LGHNT and CDR2 FRNRAP. The chain's CDR3 is CASGFLTAGEQFF. CDR3 DNA: TGTGCTAGTGGTTTCCTCACAGCGGGTGAGCAGTTCTTC.